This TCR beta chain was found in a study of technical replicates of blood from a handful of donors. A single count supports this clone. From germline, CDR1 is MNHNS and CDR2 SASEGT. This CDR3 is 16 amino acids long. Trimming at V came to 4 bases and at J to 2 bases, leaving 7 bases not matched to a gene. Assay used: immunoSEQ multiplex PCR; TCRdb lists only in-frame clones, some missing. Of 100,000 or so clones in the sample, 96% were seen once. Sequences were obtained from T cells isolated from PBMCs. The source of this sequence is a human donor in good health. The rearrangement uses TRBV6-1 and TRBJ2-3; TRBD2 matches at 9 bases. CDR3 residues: CASSGSLAGTTDTQYF. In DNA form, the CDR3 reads TGTGCCAGCAGTGGCTCACTAGCGGGCACCACAGATACGCAGTATTTT.